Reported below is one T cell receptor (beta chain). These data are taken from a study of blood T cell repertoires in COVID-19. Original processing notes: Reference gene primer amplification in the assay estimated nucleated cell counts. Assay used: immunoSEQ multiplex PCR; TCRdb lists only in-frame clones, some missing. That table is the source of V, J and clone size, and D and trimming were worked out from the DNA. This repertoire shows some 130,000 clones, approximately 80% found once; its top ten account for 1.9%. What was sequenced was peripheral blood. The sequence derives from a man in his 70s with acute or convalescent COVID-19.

The CDR3 reads CASSPEPGGGEKLFF. The DNA for the CDR3 is TGCGCCAGCAGCCCGGAGCCAGGCGGAGGAGAAAAACTGTTTTTT. The chain carries TRBV4-1 and TRBJ1-4, with D hard to call. Germline V gene data show CDR1 as MGHRA and CDR2 as YSYEKL. The length of the CDR3 is 15 residues. Trimming stripped 4 bases from V and 8 bases from J, with 17 bases between.